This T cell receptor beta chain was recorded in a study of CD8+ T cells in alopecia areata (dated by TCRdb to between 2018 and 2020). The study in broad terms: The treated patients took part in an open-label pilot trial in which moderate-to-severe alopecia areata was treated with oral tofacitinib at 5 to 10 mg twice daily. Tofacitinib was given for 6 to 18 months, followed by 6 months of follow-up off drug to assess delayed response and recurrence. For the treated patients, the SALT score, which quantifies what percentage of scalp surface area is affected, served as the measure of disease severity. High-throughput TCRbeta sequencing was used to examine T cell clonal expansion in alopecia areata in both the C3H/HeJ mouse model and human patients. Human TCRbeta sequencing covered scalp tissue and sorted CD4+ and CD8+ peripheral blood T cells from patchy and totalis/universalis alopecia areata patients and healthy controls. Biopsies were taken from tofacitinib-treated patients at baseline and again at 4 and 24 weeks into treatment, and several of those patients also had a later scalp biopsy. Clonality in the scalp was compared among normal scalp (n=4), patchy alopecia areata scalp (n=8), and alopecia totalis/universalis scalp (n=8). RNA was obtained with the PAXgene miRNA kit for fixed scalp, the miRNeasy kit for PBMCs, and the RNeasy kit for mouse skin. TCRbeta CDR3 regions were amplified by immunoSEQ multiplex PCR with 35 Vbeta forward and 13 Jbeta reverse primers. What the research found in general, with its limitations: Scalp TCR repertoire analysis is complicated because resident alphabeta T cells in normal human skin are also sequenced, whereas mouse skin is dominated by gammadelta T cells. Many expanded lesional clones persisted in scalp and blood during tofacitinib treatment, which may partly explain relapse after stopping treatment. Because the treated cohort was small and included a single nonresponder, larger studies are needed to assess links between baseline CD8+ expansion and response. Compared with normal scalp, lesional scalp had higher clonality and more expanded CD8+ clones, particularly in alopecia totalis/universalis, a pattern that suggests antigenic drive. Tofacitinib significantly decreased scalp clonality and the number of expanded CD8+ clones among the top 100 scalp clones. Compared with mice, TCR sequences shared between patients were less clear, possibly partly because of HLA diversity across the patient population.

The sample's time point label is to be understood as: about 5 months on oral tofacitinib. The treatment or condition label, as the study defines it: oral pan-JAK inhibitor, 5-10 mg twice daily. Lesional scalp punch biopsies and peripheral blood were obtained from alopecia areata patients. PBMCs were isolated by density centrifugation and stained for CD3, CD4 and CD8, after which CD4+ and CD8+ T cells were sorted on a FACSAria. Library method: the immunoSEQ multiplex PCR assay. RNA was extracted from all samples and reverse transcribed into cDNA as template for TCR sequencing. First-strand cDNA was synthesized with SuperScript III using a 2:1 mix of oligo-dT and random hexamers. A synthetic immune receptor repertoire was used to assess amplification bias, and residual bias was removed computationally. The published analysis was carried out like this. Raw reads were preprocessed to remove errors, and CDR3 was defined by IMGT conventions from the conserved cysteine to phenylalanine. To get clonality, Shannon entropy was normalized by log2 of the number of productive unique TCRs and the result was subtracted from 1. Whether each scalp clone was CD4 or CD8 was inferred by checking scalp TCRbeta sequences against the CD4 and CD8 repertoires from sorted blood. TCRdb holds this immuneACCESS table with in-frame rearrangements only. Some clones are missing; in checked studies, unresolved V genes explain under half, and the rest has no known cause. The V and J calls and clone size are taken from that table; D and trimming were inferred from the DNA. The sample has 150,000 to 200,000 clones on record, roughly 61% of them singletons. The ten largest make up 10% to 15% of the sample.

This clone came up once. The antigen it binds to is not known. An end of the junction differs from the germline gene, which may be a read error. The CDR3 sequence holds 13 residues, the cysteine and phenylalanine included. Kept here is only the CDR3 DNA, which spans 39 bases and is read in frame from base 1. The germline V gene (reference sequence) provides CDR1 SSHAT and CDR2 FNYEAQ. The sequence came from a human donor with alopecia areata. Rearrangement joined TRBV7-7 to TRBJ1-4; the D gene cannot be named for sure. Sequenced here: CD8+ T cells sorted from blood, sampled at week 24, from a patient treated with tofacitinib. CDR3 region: CASSDRLGEKLFF. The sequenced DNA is TGTGCTAGCAGCGATAGACTAGGGGAAAAACTGTTTTTT.